The 4 T cell receptor beta chains listed next were all sequenced from one sample in a study of Graves' ophthalmopathy and Graves' hyperthyroidism. Amplified material comprised TCR beta CDR3 regions derived from RNA transcripts. The first-round RT-PCR employed HTBI primers together with the Qiagen OneStep RT-PCR kit. A multiplex PCR was then performed as the second round. TCRdb re-called the multiplex PCR reads with MiXCR, one entry per CDR3 protein. This repertoire shows a few hundred thousand distinct CDR3 sequences, 20% to 25% found once; its top ten account for about 46%. The material sequenced was peripheral blood. The receptors were sampled from a woman aged 50 to 65 with Graves' ophthalmopathy.

A few counts support this clonotype. CDR3: CAHSSPQPQHF. The DNA of the CDR3 is TGTGCCCACTCGAGTCCCCAGCCCCAGCATTTT. The V call is TRBV25-1, the J call TRBJ1-5; D remains ambiguous. From germline, CDR1 is MGHDK and CDR2 SYGVNS. This CDR3 is 11 amino acids long. V was shortened by 11 bases and J by 7 bases, with 12 bases between the two germline ends.

This clonotype showed up just a few times. The chain links TRBV7-6 to TRBJ2-6; TRBD1 matches 11 bases. The CDR3 extends over 20 amino acids. The junction had 10 bases not matched to a gene; V was cut back by 0 bases and J by 3 bases. Germline V gene sequence: CDR1 SGHVS, CDR2 FNYEAQ. The CDR3 protein is CASSLAPGQGVSSGANVLTF. Written as DNA, the CDR3 is TGTGCCAGCAGCTTAGCTCCGGGACAGGGGGTATCGAGTGGGGCCAACGTCCTGACTTTC.

The V gene is TRBV12-3 or TRBV12-4, the J gene TRBJ2-5, with 14 bases matching TRBD2. The V and J ends lost 5 bases and 2 bases, in that order; junction bases with no gene match: 4. CDR3 length: 16 residues. CDR3 nucleotide sequence: TGTGCCAGCAGTAGGACTAGCGGGGGGAATCAAGAGACCCAGTACTTC. Translated, it gives CASSRTSGGNQETQYF.

In its sample, this clonotype was seen many times. Given a much more abundant clone one base away, this may be a read error. The conserved phenylalanine or tryptophan normally closing the CDR3 is absent here, so this likely arose from a read error. This rearrangement joins TRBV6-1 to TRBJ2-7; a possible D gene is TRBD1 (5 bases). Between the trimmed V and J ends, which lost 4 bases and 3 bases, there was a span of 10 bases. Germline assignment: CDR1 MNHNS and CDR2 SASEGT. This CDR3 is 13 amino acids long. The CDR3 region is CASSGRQGYEQYL. The CDR3 nucleotides read TGTGCCAGCAGTGGGCGGCAGGGCTACGAGCAGTACCTC.